This T cell receptor beta chain derives from a study of blood T cell repertoires in COVID-19 (dated by TCRdb to 2019 to 2021). With respect to the entire study: The collaborator samples originated in the United States, Italy and Spain and spanned the acute and convalescent phases of COVID-19. Nearly every sample came with metadata listing a de-identified subject ID, COVID-19 status, age in years and sex. Deeply sampled blood TCRbeta repertoires from subjects exposed to, actively infected with, or recovered from COVID-19 were included in the dataset. HLA class I and class II types, where available, came from metadata supplied by the sample provider rather than from assay-based typing. The samples were drawn from the first 160 participants of the ongoing ImmuneRACE study and from roughly 1,300 subjects provided by 6 global collaborators. A freely available public database, intended as a resource for researchers studying the immune response to SARS-CoV-2, is where the repertoires were released. The material from the prospective study consisted of cDNA or gDNA derived from T cells, B-cell-depleted T cells, or PBMCs.

TCRbeta CDR3 regions were amplified from genomic DNA using the immunoSEQ Assay, a bias-controlled multiplex PCR. The paper's data handling went like this. The number of nucleated cells in each sample was estimated by amplification of reference gene primers within the assay. To quantify the absolute abundance of each unique TCRbeta CDR3 rearrangement, sequence reads were collapsed and filtered. For each sample, productive Simpson clonality was calculated as the square root of Simpson's diversity index across productive rearrangements. In its TCRdb copy, this immuneACCESS table keeps in-frame sequences only and misses some clones. Where compared with another copy, unresolved V genes explain less than half of these, and the others have no known cause. That table is the source of V, J and clone size, and D and trimming were worked out from the DNA. This sample holds fewer than 300,000 clones; about nine tenths were observed only once. The top ten clones comprise roughly 1.2% of the sample.

With respect to this clone: This clone's antigen is unknown. Base qualities are not at hand, and no much larger clone is one base apart.

Enrolling through a virtual design, the prospective study's participants ranged in age from roughly 18 to 89 years and lived across about two dozen United States geographic areas. In the prospective study, participants were assigned to cohorts based on the clinical history participants reported in a screening survey and a study questionnaire. Each participant in the prospective study had whole blood, serum and a nasopharyngeal or oropharyngeal swab collected by mobile phlebotomists. Participants in the prospective study had the option to provide additional blood draws and questionnaires over an approximately 2-month period. Before DNA extraction, prospective study blood samples were shipped either frozen or at room temperature. The germline V gene specifies SNHLY as CDR1 and FYNNEI as CDR2. The CDR3 sequence holds 13 residues, the cysteine and phenylalanine included. The sequence is cut down to CDR3 DNA, 39 bases in frame from base 1. Trimming accounts for 4 bases at V and 3 bases at J, while the number of junction bases matched to no gene is 2.

The paper as a whole reports these results and caveats: How much clinical and demographic metadata was included differed by source and by participant, and the metadata was provided uncurated.

The TCR was taken from a woman aged 40-49 years with acute COVID-19. Here the chain combines TRBV2 and TRBJ1-2; a stretch of 7 junction bases matches TRBD1. The sample taken for sequencing was PBMCs or T cells enriched from blood (not recorded which). The CDR3 protein sequence reads: CASSADRDYGYTF. The DNA sequence is TGTGCCAGCAGTGCTGACAGGGACTATGGCTACACCTTC.